This T cell receptor beta chain was recorded in a study of T cells in localized non-small cell lung cancer (dated by TCRdb to between 2020 and 2021). Some background on the complete study: Comparing tumors with uninvolved tumor-adjacent lungs, the study looked at the T cell repertoires of fewer than 250 patients with early-stage NSCLC. The cohort consisted of approximately 220 treatment-naive NSCLC patients whose localized lung tumors had been resected. NSCLC patients had a mean age of approximately 66 years, and 129 were male and about a hundred female.

At diagnosis, peripheral blood, uninvolved tumor-adjacent lung and tumor were collected and stored as a combination of fresh-frozen and FFPE material. For TCR repertoire profiling, the blood samples were analyzed as peripheral blood mononuclear cells. The V and J ends are trimmed by 8 bases and 8 bases, leaving 3 bases between them. There are 8 amino acids in the CDR3, from cysteine to phenylalanine inclusive. CDR3 DNA is the only sequence kept; it has 24 bases, read in frame from the first base. Reading the germline V gene (reference sequence) gives CDR1 LNHDA and CDR2 SQIVND. This clone was observed a single time. Its antigen is unknown. No clone much larger than this one lies a single base away; base qualities are absent. What the study reported, not specific to this receptor: Because of the exploratory design, TCR variables were selected using unadjusted p-values without false-discovery rate correction. A median of around 57 of the top 100 tumor clones were detected in paired uninvolved adjacent lung, and 28 of these tumor clones were also found among the top 100 clones of the paired uninvolved adjacent lung. Multi-region tumor sequencing was not performed, so intratumor heterogeneity could not be excluded. Uninvolved tumor-adjacent lung showed the highest T cell clonality, higher than tumor, which suggests more focused antigenic responses in the uninvolved tumor-adjacent lung. Higher blood T cell density associated with longer overall survival, while higher adjacent-lung clonality associated with shorter survival.

TCR beta CDR3 regions were sequenced from DNA using the immunoSEQ Assay. In the source study's methods: T cell density was computed as TCR beta template counts normalized to usable DNA estimated by amplifying housekeeping genes. The preseqR package was used to estimate richness by extrapolating to 400,000 templates for PBMC samples and to 120,000 templates for tissue samples. Clonality was defined by subtracting Pielou's evenness from one. Differential abundance testing on productive amino-acid clonotypes, with a minimum total count of 5 and an alpha of 0.1, was used to identify tissue-enriched TCRs. Repertoire overlap between compartments was quantified with the Jaccard Index and Morisita Overlap Index. GLIPH clustered TCR beta CDR3s with public tetramer-defined viral CDR3s; viral motifs required at least three viral sequences plus V-gene enrichment. TCRdb mirrors the immuneACCESS table, restricted to in-frame sequences. Some clones are absent from its copies; in checked studies, under half trace to an unresolved V gene, and the reason for the others is unknown. V, J and clone size are those of that table, while D and trimming were read from the DNA. Present in this sample are some 37,000 clones, approximately 88% of which were seen just once. The top ten clonotypes cover 2.7% of the sample.

The source of this sequence is a woman aged 35 to 70 with stage I lung adenocarcinoma. The rearranged chain carries TRBV19 and TRBJ1-2; no confident D gene assignment can be made. This sample comprised peripheral blood, obtained before any cancer treatment. The CDR3 corresponds to CASGGYTF. The DNA sequence reads TGTGCCAGTGGCGGCTACACCTTC.